Listed below are T cell receptor beta chains from one sample, sequenced in a study of response to subunit inactivated influenza vaccine. TCRdb itself ran the RT-PCR reads through MiXCR, one entry per CDR3 protein. The sample includes hundreds of thousands of distinct CDR3 sequences, around 25% of them seen just once. The specimen comprised CD4+ T cells sorted from PBMCs, sampled roughly 5 days after vaccination. Receptor source: a man aged 50-60 years who received an inactivated influenza vaccine. Each CDR3 is given with its conserved first and last residue. D genes are given only for firm matches. Only some rows state a clone size, as once, few, many or a class for expanded clones.

d_call	cdr3_length	clone_size	v_call	j_call	cdr3_nt	cdr3_aa
-	14	few	TRBV20-1	TRBJ2-3	TGCAGTGCTAGGCCCTCCTCTAACACAGATACGCAGTATTTT	CSARPSSNTDTQYF
-	12	-	TRBV10-3	TRBJ2-5	TGTGCCATCAGTGAGGCTCGGGAGACCCAGTACTTC	CAISEARETQYF
-	15	-	TRBV6-4	TRBJ2-7	TGTGCCAGCAGTGTCGAAGGGCAGGGTGGCTACGAGCAGTACTTC	CASSVEGQGGYEQYF
TRBD2	15	-	TRBV4-2	TRBJ2-3	TGTGCCAGCAGCCATAGAGCGGGGTTCACAGATACGCAGTATTTT	CASSHRAGFTDTQYF
-	12	-	TRBV6-6	TRBJ1-1	TGTGCCAGCAGTTACGTAGAAGTTGAAGCTTTCTTT	CASSYVEVEAFF
-	13	-	TRBV12-3/TRBV12-4	TRBJ1-1	TGTGCCAGCTCGGGACGCTCCCGTCGGGAAGCTTTCTTT	CASSGRSRREAFF
-	15	many	TRBV5-1	TRBJ2-3	TGCGCCAGCAATTGGGGGCTCGAAATGGCAGATACGCAGTATTTT	CASNWGLEMADTQYF
-	16	-	TRBV7-2	TRBJ1-2	TGTGCCAGCAGCTTTTTGGACGTGCGGGCGTTCTATGGCTACACCTTC	CASSFLDVRAFYGYTF
-	13	once	TRBV7-2	TRBJ2-2	TGTGCCAGCAGAAGGACGAACACCGGGGAGCTGTTTTTT	CASRRTNTGELFF
-	12	many	TRBV29-1	TRBJ2-3	TGCAGCGCCGGGACTAGCACAGATACGCAGTATTTT	CSAGTSTDTQYF
TRBD1	13	few	TRBV9	TRBJ2-1	TGTGCCAGCAGCGTAGCACAGGGGACTGAGCAGTTCTTC	CASSVAQGTEQFF
-	13	few	TRBV18	TRBJ2-5	TGTGCCAGCTCACCACCCATTATTGAGACCCAGTACTTC	CASSPPIIETQYF
-	13	-	TRBV5-1	TRBJ1-2	TGCGCCAGCAGCGGGGACGTAGGCTATGGCTACACCTTC	CASSGDVGYGYTF
-	14	-	TRBV12-3/TRBV12-4	TRBJ1-4	TGTGCCAGCAGGCTACAGGGAGAAGGTGAAAAACTGTTTTTT	CASRLQGEGEKLFF
-	17	few	TRBV7-6	TRBJ2-7	TGTGCCAGCAGCTTAGTTCCCTATACTAGTCCACCCTACGAGCAGTACTTC	CASSLVPYTSPPYEQYF
TRBD1	15	many	TRBV5-1	TRBJ2-7	TGCGCCAGCAGCTTAAAGGACAGGGAACCCTACGAGCAGTACTTC	CASSLKDREPYEQYF
-	14	-	TRBV7-2	TRBJ2-2	TGTGCCAGCAGCCCTTACTTGGGGACCGGGGAGCTGTTTTTT	CASSPYLGTGELFF
-	11	-	TRBV3-1	TRBJ2-3	TGTGCCAGCAGTGGACCTGGCTCGAAGTATTTT	CASSGPGSKYF
TRBD1	16	-	TRBV12-3/TRBV12-4	TRBJ2-7	TGTGCCAGCAGTTTTAGTCCTGGGACAGGGGATCGCGAGCAGTACTTC	CASSFSPGTGDREQYF
-	13	few	TRBV10-3	TRBJ2-3	TGTGCCATCAGGGACACCGACACAGATACGCAGTATTTT	CAIRDTDTDTQYF
-	14	few	TRBV7-8	TRBJ2-7	TGTGCCAGCAGCCCCGGACCCAGCCCCTACGAGCAGTACTTC	CASSPGPSPYEQYF
-	13	-	TRBV15	TRBJ2-1	TGTGCCACCAGTAGGGGGGCCCACAATGAGCAGTTCTTC	CATSRGAHNEQFF
TRBD1	16	few	TRBV20-1	TRBJ2-1	TGCAGTGCTAGAGATCTCGACAGGGGGCGTTGGAATGAGCAGTTCTTC	CSARDLDRGRWNEQFF
-	13	-	TRBV5-1	TRBJ2-7	TGCGCCAGCAGTCCTTGGGTCTCCTACGAGCAGTACTTC	CASSPWVSYEQYF
-	16	-	TRBV5-1	TRBJ2-5	TGCGCCAGCAGCCACGGATCAGGGGTGGGGAAGGAGACCCAGTACTTC	CASSHGSGVGKETQYF
TRBD2	14	-	TRBV20-1	TRBJ2-7	TGCAGTGCTGGACCCAGCGGGAGTCGGTACGAGCAGTACTTC	CSAGPSGSRYEQYF
-	19	-	TRBV11-1	TRBJ2-7	TGTGCCAGCAGCTTAGAACAGAACAATTTTGCAACCAGCTCCTACGAGCAGTACTTC	CASSLEQNNFATSSYEQYF
-	13	few	TRBV10-2	TRBJ2-5	TGCGCCAGCAGTGGCCAGGGGAAGGAGACCCAGTACTTC	CASSGQGKETQYF
-	15	-	TRBV5-1	TRBJ2-1	TGCGCCAGCAGCCGGGACTCTGCCTCCTACAATGAGCAGTTCTTC	CASSRDSASYNEQFF
-	14	-	TRBV7-9	TRBJ2-1	TGTGCCAGCAGCCCTGGACGGGAGTTAAATGAGCAGTTCTTC	CASSPGRELNEQFF
-	13	few	TRBV12-3/TRBV12-4	TRBJ2-7	TGTGCCAGCAGCGCCGACAGCTCCTACGAGCAGTACTTC	CASSADSSYEQYF
TRBD2	16	few	TRBV9	TRBJ2-5	TGTGCCAGCAGCGTAGGTAGAAGGACTAGCGGAGAGACCCAGTACTTC	CASSVGRRTSGETQYF
-	12	-	TRBV11-2	TRBJ1-4	TGTGCCAGCAGCGCGAGTCCGGGGAAACTGTTTTTT	CASSASPGKLFF
-	14	-	TRBV4-2	TRBJ1-6	TGTGCCAGCAGCCAAGTGACCAGGAATTCACCCCTCCACTTT	CASSQVTRNSPLHF
-	14	few	TRBV10-2	TRBJ2-5	TGCGCCAGCAGCGGTCAGGGAGTAAGGGAGACCCAGTACTTC	CASSGQGVRETQYF
TRBD1	13	few	TRBV20-1	TRBJ1-4	TGCAGTGCTAAAGGGGGCCAAAATGAAAAACTGTTTTTT	CSAKGGQNEKLFF
TRBD2	16	-	TRBV7-6	TRBJ2-5	TGTGCCAGCAGCTTATTCTCTAGCGGGGGGTCAGAGACCCAGTACTTC	CASSLFSSGGSETQYF
-	14	many	TRBV10-3	TRBJ2-5	TGTGCCATCAGCCCGGGGACCCCAGCAGAGACCCAGTACTTC	CAISPGTPAETQYF
-	16	-	TRBV28	TRBJ2-7	TGTGCCAGCAGCTCTACCAGGGGCTGGAGCTCCTACGAGCAGTACTTC	CASSSTRGWSSYEQYF
TRBD2	17	-	TRBV4-2	TRBJ2-5	TGTGCCAGCAGCCAAGATTACGGCGGGGGGGCCGTTCAGACCCAGTACTTC	CASSQDYGGGAVQTQYF
-	14	-	TRBV5-5	TRBJ2-7	TGTGCCAGCAGTCCCGGGACGGACCTCTACGAGCAGTACTTC	CASSPGTDLYEQYF
-	14	few	TRBV9	TRBJ2-5	TGTGCCAGCAGCGTAGGTGCGGGGAGGGAGACCCAGTACTTC	CASSVGAGRETQYF
TRBD2	16	-	TRBV4-3	TRBJ2-6	TGCGCCAGCAGTCCGGAGGCGGGGGTTGGGGCCAACGTCCTGACTTTC	CASSPEAGVGANVLTF
TRBD2	14	-	TRBV18	TRBJ2-1	TGTGCCAGCTCAGAGGAGCGGGGGGGAAATGAGCAGTTCTTC	CASSEERGGNEQFF
-	14	few	TRBV28	TRBJ2-1	TGTGCCAGCAGGCCAAGACTAGTAACCAATGAGCAGTTCTTC	CASRPRLVTNEQFF
-	14	few	TRBV7-2	TRBJ2-2	TGTGCCAGCAGCCCGACAGTCTCCACCGGGGAGCTGTTTTTT	CASSPTVSTGELFF
-	13	few	TRBV11-2	TRBJ2-3	TGTGCCAGCAAGCTCCAAACAGGGGATACGCAGTATTTT	CASKLQTGDTQYF
-	14	few	TRBV6-5	TRBJ2-5	TGTGCCAGCAGTTACGGAGGAATCCAAGAGACCCAGTACTTC	CASSYGGIQETQYF
-	14	few	TRBV9	TRBJ2-3	TGTGCCAGCAGCGTATTCGGGAGACCAGATACGCAGTATTTT	CASSVFGRPDTQYF
-	15	-	TRBV6-5	TRBJ2-2	TGTGCCAGCAGTTGGGGTGGGGGGAACACCGGGGAGCTGTTTTTT	CASSWGGGNTGELFF
TRBD1	15	few	TRBV7-2	TRBJ1-1	TGTGCCAGCAGTTACAGGGGGTTTGAGAACACTGAAGCTTTCTTT	CASSYRGFENTEAFF
TRBD2	14	few	TRBV11-2	TRBJ2-1	TGTGCCAGCAGCTCGGGACTAGCGGGAGGTGAGCAGTTCTTC	CASSSGLAGGEQFF
-	15	-	TRBV9	TRBJ1-2	TGTGCCAGCAGCGTAGATGCGGGACCAAACTATGGCTACACCTTC	CASSVDAGPNYGYTF
TRBD2	16	-	TRBV2	TRBJ2-1	TGTGCCAGCAGTGAATCTCCTGGACTAGCGCCGGATGAGCAGTTCTTC	CASSESPGLAPDEQFF
TRBD1	17	-	TRBV7-9	TRBJ2-1	TGTGCCAGCAGCTTAGAATTTGGGGGACAGACCTACAATGAGCAGTTCTTC	CASSLEFGGQTYNEQFF
-	18	-	TRBV14	TRBJ1-2	TGTGCCAGCAGCCAAGCGGTAGGAGGAGGTCTGGTTAACTATGGCTACACCTTC	CASSQAVGGGLVNYGYTF
TRBD2	14	few	TRBV7-2	TRBJ2-7	TGTGCCAGCAGCGGGGGGACTAGCATCTACGAGCAGTACTTC	CASSGGTSIYEQYF
-	10	-	TRBV29-1	TRBJ2-5	TGCAGCGTAGGGCAAGAGACCCAGTACTTC	CSVGQETQYF
-	14	few	TRBV10-3	TRBJ2-3	TGTGCCATCACGGCGACAGCTAGCACAGATACGCAGTATTTT	CAITATASTDTQYF